The 29 T cell receptor beta chains below were found in one sample sequenced in a study of CD8+ T cells in alopecia areata. As the sequencing template, cDNA was produced by extracting RNA and reverse transcribing it. Profiling relied on immunoSEQ multiplex PCR, and the TCRdb table lists in-frame clones only, not all of them. The sample carries 140,000 to 150,000 clones, 58% recorded once. The source was CD4+ T cells sorted from blood, collected at week 0. All receptors derive from a human donor with alopecia areata.

The chain has TRBV30 and TRBJ2-1; D not resolved. CDR3 size: 11 residues. V was pared by 2 bases and J by 10 bases, with 9 bases between. Germline values: CDR1 GTSNPN, CDR2 SVGIG (reference sequence). The CDR3 sequence is CAWSLRTEQFF. The CDR3 bases are TGTGCCTGGAGTCTCAGGACCGAGCAGTTCTTC.

J is TRBJ2-1 and V is TRBV7-2, with TRBD1 matching 8 bases. Germline trimming cut 5 bases from V and 7 bases from J; bases unmatched to any gene: 10. Per the germline V gene, CDR1 is SGHTA and CDR2 is FQGNSA. CDR3 length equals 15 residues. The CDR3 DNA sequence: TGTGCCAGCAGCCTCGGTGGGACAGGACGTAATGAGCAGTTCTTC. This sequence encodes CASSLGGTGRNEQFF.

The chain employs TRBV2 and TRBJ1-2; D is perhaps TRBD1 (5 bases). This CDR3 spans 13 amino acids. Germline V lookup: CDR1 SNHLY, CDR2 FYNNEI. Trimming pared 8 bases from V and 4 bases from J, leaving 14 bases between. The CDR3 DNA sequence: TGTGCCAGCCAGTTGCGCGGGACCTATGGCTACACCTTC. Translating gives CASQLRGTYGYTF.

V is TRBV11-2 and J is TRBJ2-3; the D gene is possibly TRBD1 (5 bases). Germline assignment: CDR1 SGHAT and CDR2 FQNNGV. This CDR3 has 14 amino acids. With 2 bases removed from V and 4 bases from J, the gap between germline ends came to 10 bases. The CDR3: CASSLQGSADTQYF. CDR3 nucleotide sequence: TGTGCCAGCAGCTTACAGGGTTCCGCAGATACGCAGTATTTT.

The rearrangement links TRBV30 to TRBJ2-2; perhaps TRBD2 as D (6 bases). The CDR3 spans 15 residues. Trimming removed 0 bases at V and 0 bases at J, with 8 bases between. CDR1 is GTSNPN, CDR2 SVGIG, per germline (reference sequence). As DNA, the CDR3 is TGTGCCTGGAGTGTGGCGGGGACGAACACCGGGGAGCTGTTTTTT. Its protein is CAWSVAGTNTGELFF. Complete variable domain (other parts from reference TRBV30 and TRBJ2-2): SQTIHQWPATLVQPVGSPLSLECTVEGTSNPNLYWYRQAAGRGLQLLFYSVGIGQISSEVPQNLSASRPQDRQFILSSKKLLLSDSGFYLCAWSVAGTNTGELFFGEGSRLTVL.

The rearrangement joins TRBV5-6 to TRBJ1-1, with D perhaps TRBD1 (6 bases). V lost 4 bases and J 4 bases, leaving 11 bases between the germline ends. In germline, CDR1 is SGHDT, CDR2 YYEEEE. The CDR3 runs 13 residues. The CDR3 nucleotides read TGTGCCAGCAGCAGAACAGGGCTCACTGAAGCTTTCTTT. This sequence encodes CASSRTGLTEAFF.

In its sample, this clone was seen a few times. CDR3 amino acids: CASSQGQLHTEAFF. Here the CDR3 DNA reads TGTGCCAGCAGCCAAGGTCAGCTCCACACTGAAGCTTTCTTT. This chain links TRBV14 with TRBJ1-1; D not certain. The length of the CDR3 is 14 residues. Deletions cut 1 base from V and 3 bases from J, with 9 bases between. CDR1 is SGHDN and CDR2 is FVKESK in the germline V gene.

The rearrangement uses TRBV6-6 and TRBJ1-3; D gene unclear. Per the germline V gene, CDR1 is MNHNY and CDR2 is SVGAGI (reference sequence). The CDR3 spans 14 residues. Deletions cut 10 bases from V and 0 bases from J, with 13 bases between. The CDR3: CATWERYSGNTIYF. For the CDR3, the DNA is TGTGCCACCTGGGAGCGTTACTCTGGAAACACCATATATTTT.

This clone was counted only a few times. The J gene is TRBJ2-2, the V gene TRBV5-4; possibly TRBD2 for D (6 bases). The germline CDR1 and CDR2 sequences are SGHNT and YYREEE (reference sequence). V gave up 8 bases and J gave up 7 bases, with 18 bases separating them. This CDR3 contains 14 residues. DNA for the CDR3: TGTGCCAGTTCAATTATGGGGCGGGACGGGGAGCTGTTTTTT. Its protein product is CASSIMGRDGELFF.

This clone has a handful of counts. The chain uses TRBV25-1 and TRBJ1-6, with a possible D match to TRBD1 (6 bases). The CDR3 runs 15 residues. The V and J ends lost 2 bases and 9 bases respectively, with 14 bases between them. CDR1 is MGHDK, CDR2 SYGVNS, per germline. CDR3 nucleotides: TGTGCCAGCAGTGAACCGGGAGGGGGATTTTCACCCCTCCACTTT. Protein sequence: CASSEPGGGFSPLHF.

J is TRBJ1-1 and V is TRBV30; TRBD1 agrees at 12 bases. This CDR3 contains 17 residues. The junction had 6 bases not matched to a gene; V was cut back by 0 bases and J by 1 base. The germline V gene has CDR1 GTSNPN and CDR2 SVGIG (reference sequence). The CDR3 sequence is CAWSVPGTGGRNTEAFF. CDR3 DNA: TGTGCCTGGAGTGTACCCGGGACAGGGGGCAGGAACACTGAAGCTTTCTTT.

The J gene is TRBJ1-1, the V gene TRBV29-1; possible D gene TRBD1, 5 bases. The CDR3 has 12 amino acids. V lost 4 bases to trimming and J lost 5 bases, with 11 bases between them. Germline V gene lookup returns CDR1 SQVTM and CDR2 ANQGSEA. CDR3 amino acids: CSVGGRQTEAFF. As DNA, the CDR3 is TGCAGCGTTGGGGGCCGACAGACTGAAGCTTTCTTT.

The V gene is TRBV25-1, the J gene TRBJ1-4; D is unclear. The CDR3 length is 13 residues. Trimming left V 3 bases short and J 8 bases short, with 10 bases between. Germline values: CDR1 MGHDK, CDR2 SYGVNS. The CDR3 bases are TGTGCCAGCAGTGACCCGTTGTCGGAAAAACTGTTTTTT. The encoded protein is CASSDPLSEKLFF.

The CDR3 DNA follows: TGCGCCAGCAGCCAAGACCTGAACACTGAAGCTTTCTTT. Amino acids: CASSQDLNTEAFF. V is TRBV4-3 and J is TRBJ1-1; no reliable D call. Per the germline V gene, CDR1 is LGHNA and CDR2 is YSLEER. With 0 bases removed from V and 0 bases from J, the gap between germline ends came to 2 bases. The CDR3 extends over 13 amino acids.

This clone was recorded a few times. This sample also contains other DNA sequences that code for the same CDR3. The V call is TRBV29-1, the J call TRBJ2-5; no clear D gene. The CDR3 length is 11 residues. Germline V lookup: CDR1 SQVTM, CDR2 ANQGSEA. Trimming took 6 bases from V and 1 from J, leaving 6 bases between them. DNA of the CDR3: TGCAGCGTGATGGTCCAAGAGACCCAGTACTTC. Protein product: CSVMVQETQYF.

This clone was detected only a few times. V usage is TRBV14 and J usage is TRBJ1-1, with D possibly matching TRBD1 (5 bases). Germline V lookup: CDR1 SGHDN, CDR2 FVKESK. CDR3 length: 15 residues. The germline V and J ends were trimmed by 3 bases and 8 bases, with 19 bases remaining between them. CDR3 protein: CASSQVGRGTDEAFF. The CDR3 DNA follows: TGTGCCAGCAGCCAGGTTGGCCGAGGGACGGACGAAGCTTTCTTT.

V and J are TRBV5-6 and TRBJ1-2, with D uncertain. Germline loops: CDR1 SGHDT, CDR2 YYEEEE. The CDR3 totals 13 residues. Trimming left V 0 bases short and J 4 bases short, with 7 bases between. The CDR3, as DNA: TGTGCCAGCAGCTTGGACTCCGTCTATGGCTACACCTTC. Translation: CASSLDSVYGYTF. Together with reference TRBV5-6 and TRBJ1-2, the CDR3 gives the full variable domain: DAGVTQSPTHLIKTRGQQVTLRCSPKSGHDTVSWYQQALGQGPQFIFQYYEEEERQRGNFPDRFSGHQFPNYSSELNVNALLLGDSALYLCASSLDSVYGYTFGSGTRLTVV.

V gene TRBV29-1 combines with J gene TRBJ2-1, with D possibly being TRBD1 or TRBD2 (5 bases each). V lost 4 bases, J lost 5 bases, and 9 bases lay in between. This CDR3 has 12 residues. CDR1 is SQVTM, CDR2 ANQGSEA, per germline. CDR3 bases: TGCAGCGTTGTGTGGGGGAACAATGAGCAGTTCTTC. It encodes CSVVWGNNEQFF.

The chain recombines TRBV2 with TRBJ1-5, with 7 bases matching TRBD1. This CDR3 contains 11 residues. CDR1 and CDR2 (germline): SNHLY, FYNNEI. V was pared by 2 bases and J by 12 bases, with 1 base of the junction left unmatched. In nucleotides, the CDR3 is TGTGCCAGCAGTGAAAGGGGGCTCCAGCATTTT. It encodes CASSERGLQHF. Looking up the rest from reference TRBV2 and TRBJ1-5 gives the full variable domain: EPEVTQTPSHQVTQMGQEVILRCVPISNHLYFYWYRQILGQKVEFLVSFYNNEISEKSEIFDDQFSVERPDGSNFTLKIRSTKLEDSAMYFCASSERGLQHFGDGTRLSIL.

The chain links TRBV25-1 to TRBJ2-2; D remains unclear. Trimming left V 6 bases short and J 2 bases short, with 7 bases between. Looked up from germline, CDR1 is MGHDK and CDR2 is SYGVNS. CDR3 length equals 13 residues. The CDR3 loop reads CASRAYNTGELFF. DNA for the CDR3: TGTGCCAGCAGAGCGTACAACACCGGGGAGCTGTTTTTT.

The V call is TRBV12-5, the J call TRBJ1-1; the D gene is possibly TRBD1 (5 bases). V was clipped by 3 bases and J by 4 bases, with 9 bases between them. There are 13 residues in the CDR3. Germline V lookup: CDR1 LGHNT, CDR2 FRNRAP. The CDR3 loop is CASGFGGSTEAFF. CDR3 coding DNA: TGTGCTAGTGGTTTCGGGGGAAGCACTGAAGCTTTCTTT.

This sequence joins TRBV25-1 and TRBJ1-2; possibly TRBD1 for D (6 bases). Germline V gene sequence: CDR1 MGHDK, CDR2 SYGVNS. The V gene lost 7 bases and the J gene lost 8 bases, with 20 bases spanning the gap. The CDR3 covers 14 residues. The CDR3 DNA reads TGTGCCAGCACCCGAATGGGGGCGGGGGACGGCTACACCTTC. The encoded protein is CASTRMGAGDGYTF.

This chain joins TRBV7-2 and TRBJ2-7; D is perhaps TRBD2 (6 bases). The CDR3 runs to 15 residues. The V end was cut by 5 bases, the J end by 7 bases, with 21 bases between. CDR1 SGHTA and CDR2 FQGNSA come from the germline V gene. CDR3 amino acids: CASSPPGGPAGEQYF. The CDR3 bases are TGTGCCAGCAGCCCACCCGGCGGTCCTGCGGGGGAGCAGTACTTC.

This rearrangement joins TRBV5-1 to TRBJ2-5, with 7 nucleotides matching TRBD1. The length of the CDR3 is 14 residues. V was pared by 7 bases and J by 2 bases, with 8 bases of the junction left unmatched. Germline loops: CDR1 SGHRS, CDR2 YFSETQ. Here the CDR3 reads CASVPTGPQETQYF. The CDR3 nucleotides are TGCGCCAGCGTACCGACAGGGCCGCAAGAGACCCAGTACTTC. The complete variable domain, with remaining parts taken from reference TRBV5-1 and TRBJ2-5, reads KAGVTQTPRYLIKTRGQQVTLSCSPISGHRSVSWYQQTPGQGLQFLFEYFSETQRNKGNFPGRFSGRQFSNSRSEMNVSTLELGDSALYLCASVPTGPQETQYFGPGTRLLVL.

The chain links TRBV7-2 to TRBJ2-5, with TRBD1 matching over 7 bases. The CDR3 is made up of 16 amino acids. Unmatched junction bases numbered 12, after V lost 1 base and J lost 7 bases. Germline CDR1 reads SGHTA; CDR2 reads FQGNSA. CDR3 DNA sequence: TGTGCCAGCAGCTTAGATGGAACAGGGGCGGCTGGGACCCAGTACTTC. This sequence encodes CASSLDGTGAAGTQYF.

This clone has more than one count but fewer than ten. V is TRBV6-5 and J is TRBJ2-2; D unresolved. Trimming removed 5 bases from V and 1 base from J, with 5 bases in between. CDR1 and CDR2 from the germline V gene are MNHEY and SVGAGI. The CDR3 length is 13 residues. The CDR3 region has the DNA TGTGCCAGCAGTCGACAGAACACCGGGGAGCTGTTTTTT. As protein: CASSRQNTGELFF.

V usage is TRBV9 and J usage is TRBJ1-2; no clear D. Deletions cut 0 bases from V and 0 bases from J, with 6 bases between. The CDR3 is 14 amino acids. CDR1 is SGDLS and CDR2 is YYNGEE in the germline V gene. DNA of the CDR3: TGTGCCAGCAGCGTAGACCCGACTAACTATGGCTACACCTTC. Amino acid sequence: CASSVDPTNYGYTF. The whole variable domain, remainder taken from reference TRBV9 and TRBJ1-2, is DSGVTQTPKHLITATGQRVTLRCSPRSGDLSVYWYQQSLDQGLQFLIQYYNGEERAKGNILERFSAQQFPDLHSELNLSSLELGDSALYFCASSVDPTNYGYTFGSGTRLTVV.

V is TRBV29-1 and J is TRBJ1-5, with a weak D call TRBD1 (5 bases). Germline V gene sequence: CDR1 SQVTM, CDR2 ANQGSEA. The CDR3 totals 16 residues. The ends were cut back, 0 bases at V and 1 base at J, with 13 bases in the middle. The CDR3 loop reads CSVEDLGGGSNQPQHF. The DNA for the CDR3 is TGCAGCGTTGAAGATCTGGGGGGAGGGAGCAATCAGCCCCAGCATTTT.

The table lists this clone with a count of one. This chain joins TRBV30 and TRBJ2-7; perhaps D is TRBD1 or TRBD2 (5 bases each). This CDR3 is built from 13 residues. Germline CDR1 GTSNPN, CDR2 SVGIG (reference sequence). The ends were cut back, 3 bases at V and 2 bases at J, with 11 bases in the middle. The CDR3 bases are TGTGCCTGGAGCCCTGGGGGAACCTACGAGCAGTACTTC. Amino acid sequence: CAWSPGGTYEQYF.